Below, 3 T cell receptor beta chains from the same sample are listed, as sequenced in a study of blood T cell repertoires in COVID-19. TCRdb's table, derived via immunoSEQ multiplex PCR, lists solely in-frame clones and lacks some. This table holds 250,000 to 350,000 clones, around 89% found once. Material for sequencing was PBMCs or T cells enriched from blood (not recorded which). These receptors were taken from a woman younger than 30 with acute COVID-19.

The V gene is TRBV5-1, the J gene TRBJ1-4; TRBD1 matches 7 bases. V gave up 0 bases and J gave up 3 bases; unmatched junction bases: 2. The CDR3 is 15 amino acids. Germline V lookup: CDR1 SGHRS, CDR2 YFSETQ. CDR3: CASSLGGQPNEKLFF. CDR3 bases: TGCGCCAGCAGCTTGGGGGGACAGCCTAATGAAAAACTGTTTTTT.

The CDR3 nucleotides are TGTGCCAGCAGTCTTGGCGGGTCCTACGAGCAGTACTTC. This codes for CASSLGGSYEQYF. The rearrangement joins TRBV6-5 to TRBJ2-7; D is possibly TRBD2 (5 bases). This CDR3 has 13 residues. The germline gives CDR1 MNHEY, CDR2 SVGAGI. Trimming shortened V by 5 bases and J by 1 base, and 9 bases separated the two germline ends.

The chain is built from TRBV12-3 or TRBV12-4 and TRBJ2-1; D unclear. Between the trimmed V and J ends, which lost 6 bases and 6 bases, there was a span of 6 bases. The CDR3 extends over 11 amino acids. CDR3 protein: CASRLINEQFF. CDR3 nucleotides: TGTGCCAGCAGGCTAATCAATGAGCAGTTCTTC.